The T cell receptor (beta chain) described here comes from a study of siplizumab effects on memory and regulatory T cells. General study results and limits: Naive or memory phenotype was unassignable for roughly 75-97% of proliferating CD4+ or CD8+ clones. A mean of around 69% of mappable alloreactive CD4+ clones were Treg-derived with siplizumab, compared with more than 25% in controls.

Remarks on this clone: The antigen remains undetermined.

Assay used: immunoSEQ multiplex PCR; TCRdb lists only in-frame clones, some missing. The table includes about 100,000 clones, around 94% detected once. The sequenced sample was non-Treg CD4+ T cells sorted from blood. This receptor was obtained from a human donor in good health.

CDR3 loop: CASSLTSYEQYF. CDR3 nucleotide sequence: TGTGCCAGCAGTTTGACTAGTTACGAGCAGTACTTC. J is TRBJ2-7 and V is TRBV28; possible D gene TRBD2, 6 bases. This CDR3 has 12 amino acids. CDR1 and CDR2 from the germline V gene are MDHEN and SYDVKM. The V end lost 3 bases, the J end lost 4 bases, and 7 bases lay between the germline ends.